This TCR beta chain was obtained from a study of blood T cell repertoires in COVID-19. Study-wide background: Italy, Spain and the United States were the sources of the convalescent and acute COVID-19 samples.

Some clones are missing from TCRdb's copy, which holds only in-frame ones; the method was immunoSEQ multiplex PCR. This table has tens of thousands of clones, about 80% appearing once. This CDR3 is 14 amino acids long. Germline loops: CDR1 MNHEY, CDR2 SMNVEV (reference sequence). Trimming took 6 bases from V and 7 from J; bases not matched to a gene: 6. Enrolled during active infection, Seattle patients were then followed longitudinally. The sequence came from a man between 25 and 39 years old with COVID-19, enrolled during active disease. The rearrangement links TRBV27 to TRBJ1-6; 7 bases match TRBD1. Material for sequencing was peripheral blood. CDR3 region: CASRLTGLNSPLHF. CDR3 bases: TGTGCCAGCAGATTGACAGGGTTGAATTCACCCCTCCACTTT.